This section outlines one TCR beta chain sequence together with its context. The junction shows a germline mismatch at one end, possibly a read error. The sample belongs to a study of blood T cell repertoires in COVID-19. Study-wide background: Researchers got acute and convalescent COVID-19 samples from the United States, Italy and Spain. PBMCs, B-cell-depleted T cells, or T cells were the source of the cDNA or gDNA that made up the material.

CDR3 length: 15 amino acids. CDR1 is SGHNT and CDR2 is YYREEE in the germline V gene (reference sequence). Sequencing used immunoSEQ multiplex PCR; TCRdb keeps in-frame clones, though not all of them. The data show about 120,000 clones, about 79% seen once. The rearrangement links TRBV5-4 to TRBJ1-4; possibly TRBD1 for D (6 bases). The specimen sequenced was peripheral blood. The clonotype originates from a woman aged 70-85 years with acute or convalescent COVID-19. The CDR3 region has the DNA TGTGCCAGCAGCTCCCGGCGGGGGGCTTTGGGAAAAACTGTTTTT. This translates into CASSSRRGALGKTVF. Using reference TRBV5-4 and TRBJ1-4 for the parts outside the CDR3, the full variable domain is ETGVTQSPTHLIKTRGQQVTLRCSSQSGHNTVSWYQQALGQGPQFIFQYYREEENGRGNFPPRFSGLQFPNYSSELNVNALELDDSALYLCASSSRRGALGKTVFGSGTQLSVL.